This is a list of T cell receptor beta chains from one sample in a study of siplizumab effects on memory and regulatory T cells. Clones were read by immunoSEQ multiplex PCR, and TCRdb kept only the in-frame ones, dropping some. The sample holds roughly 100,000 clones, roughly 91% seen once. The sample was CD4+ T cells sorted from blood. Every receptor here comes from a human donor in good health. CDR3s include the opening cysteine and the closing phenylalanine or tryptophan. The D gene is left open where the match is weak. Part of the rows lack a size; the others show once, few, many or a class for expanded clones.

>NA|TRBV5-1|NA|TRBJ2-3
TGCGCCAGCCACACGGGCTACCCCTCTAGCACAGATACGCAGTATTTT
CASHTGYPSSTDTQYF
>NA|TRBV14|NA|TRBJ1-1
TGTGCCAGCAGCCTTGGCTCGAACACTGAAGCTTTCTTT
CASSLGSNTEAFF
>NA|TRBV27|NA|TRBJ1-6
TGTGCCAGCATGCCACCCTATAATTCACCCCTCCACTTT
CASMPPYNSPLHF
>NA|TRBV5-1|NA|TRBJ1-1
TGCGCCAGCAGCTTGGAGAGGAACGCTGAAGCTTTCTTT
CASSLERNAEAFF
>NA|TRBV5-1|NA|TRBJ2-6
TGCGCCAGCAACGGGGGGCCTGGGGCCAACGTCCTGACTTTC
CASNGGPGANVLTF
>NA|TRBV7-2|NA|TRBJ1-2
TGTGCCAGCAGCCCTGCTCTCGGCCGCAAAGGCTATGGCTACACCTTC
CASSPALGRKGYGYTF
>once|TRBV10-1|TRBD2|TRBJ2-1
TGCGCCAGCAGTCCGAGCGGGGGGGTAGGAAATGAGCAGTTCTTC
CASSPSGGVGNEQFF
>NA|TRBV19|NA|TRBJ1-1
TGTGCCAGTAGTATAGTCTTGCAGAACACTGAAGCTTTCTTT
CASSIVLQNTEAFF
>NA|TRBV6-5|NA|TRBJ1-5
TGTGCCAGCAGTTACCGGGCCACCCGGCAGCCCCAGCATTTT
CASSYRATRQPQHF
>NA|TRBV28|NA|TRBJ1-2
TGTGCCAGCGGTGGCTACACCTTC
CASGGYTF
>NA|TRBV4-3|TRBD2|TRBJ2-5
TGCGCCAGCAGCCAACGGACTAGCGGGAGGATCCAAGAGACCCAGTACTTC
CASSQRTSGRIQETQYF